The 18 T cell receptor beta chains in this list originate from one sample, sequenced in a study of preoperative IRX-2 immunotherapy in early breast cancer. Specified treatment: preoperative locoregional IRX-2 cytokine immunotherapy. The data were produced by immunoSEQ multiplex PCR, yet TCRdb's version contains in-frame clones alone and is incomplete. The sample carries 20,000 to 30,000 clones, 78% recorded once. Sequencing was performed on lymph node tissue, taken before IRX-2 immunotherapy. Every receptor here comes from a human donor with breast cancer.

The V and J genes are TRBV6-8 and TRBJ1-2; D not resolved. The CDR3 is 15 residues long. Germline V gene data show CDR1 as MNHGY and CDR2 as SAAAGT. The germline V and J ends were trimmed by 0 bases and 5 bases, with 13 bases remaining between them. As DNA, the CDR3 is TGTGCCAGCAGTTACTCGCAGAGAGTGTTATATGGCTACACCTTC. This sequence encodes CASSYSQRVLYGYTF.

V usage is TRBV5-1 and J usage is TRBJ2-3; the match to TRBD2 covers 9 bases. Germline lookup yields CDR1 SGHRS and CDR2 YFSETQ. This CDR3 spans 17 amino acids. With V trimmed by 0 bases and J by 5 bases, 10 bases remained unmatched. CDR3 sequence reads: CASSLALGGGEGDTQYF. CDR3 DNA: TGCGCCAGCAGCTTGGCCCTCGGCGGGGGGGAGGGAGATACGCAGTATTTT.

This clone was detected only once. V usage is TRBV23-1 and J usage is TRBJ2-2; 8 bases are shared with TRBD2. TRBV23-1 is labeled an ORF, and its function is uncertain. V was pared by 7 bases and J by 0 bases, with 1 base of the junction left unmatched. This CDR3 contains 14 residues. As DNA, the CDR3 is TGCGCCAGCAAGACTAGCGCGAACACCGGGGAGCTGTTTTTT. Protein product: CASKTSANTGELFF.

V and J are TRBV6-8 and TRBJ2-7; weak D call: TRBD2 (7 bases). Germline V gene sequence: CDR1 MNHGY, CDR2 SAAAGT. The CDR3 has 15 amino acids. V was cut by 5 bases and J by 3 bases, with 17 bases left in between. The CDR3 reads CASSDPEGGNYEQYF. As DNA, the CDR3 is TGTGCCAGCAGTGACCCCGAGGGGGGGAACTACGAGCAGTACTTC.

The rearrangement joins TRBV6-8 to TRBJ1-1, with D uncertain. V was trimmed by 6 bases and J by 1 base, leaving 12 bases between them. Germline V gene data show CDR1 as MNHGY and CDR2 as SAAAGT. This CDR3 spans 14 amino acids. In DNA form, the CDR3 reads TGTGCCAGCAGAAACAGACGCCAGAACACTGAAGCTTTCTTT. Translated, it gives CASRNRRQNTEAFF.

The chain uses TRBV10-3 and TRBJ1-2; 8 nucleotides agree with TRBD1. Germline assignment: CDR1 ENHRY and CDR2 SYGVKD. V gave up 2 bases and J gave up 5 bases; unmatched junction bases: 7. The CDR3 spans 15 residues. CDR3 protein: CAISEGQGGPYGYTF. The CDR3 DNA sequence: TGTGCCATCAGTGAGGGACAGGGAGGTCCTTATGGCTACACCTTC.

The chain employs TRBV5-1 and TRBJ1-2; TRBD1 is a possible D gene (5 bases). The CDR3 is made up of 14 amino acids. The V gene lost 4 bases and the J gene lost 2 bases, with 12 bases spanning the gap. CDR1 and CDR2 from the germline V gene are SGHRS and YFSETQ. The CDR3 is CASSPRQLNYGYTF. CDR3 nucleotide sequence: TGCGCCAGCAGCCCTCGACAGCTAAACTATGGCTACACCTTC.

The chain recombines TRBV5-1 with TRBJ2-7, with D possibly matching TRBD1 (5 bases). The CDR3 contains 14 residues. Germline CDR1 and CDR2: SGHRS and YFSETQ. V shed 4 bases and J shed 3 bases, with 14 bases lying between them. This chain's CDR3 is CASSMTDTHYEQYF. CDR3 nucleotide sequence: TGCGCCAGCAGCATGACGGACACACACTACGAGCAGTACTTC.

In its sample, this clone was seen once. CDR3 in amino acids: CASKGAYEQYF. CDR3 coding DNA: TGTGCCAGTAAGGGCGCCTACGAGCAGTACTTC. The gene calls are TRBV19 and TRBJ2-7; D not resolved. In germline, CDR1 is LNHDA, CDR2 SQIVND (reference sequence). CDR3 length: 11 amino acids. The V gene lost 7 bases and the J gene lost 2 bases, with 6 bases spanning the gap.

V usage is TRBV6-8 and J usage is TRBJ1-2; D remains unclear. CDR1 and CDR2 from the germline V gene are MNHGY and SAAAGT. V was clipped by 0 bases and J by 3 bases, with 5 bases between them. The CDR3 is 13 residues long. CDR3 bases: TGTGCCAGCAGTTACTCTTCCGACTATGGCTACACCTTC. Amino acids: CASSYSSDYGYTF.

The chain has TRBV28 and TRBJ1-6; D is ambiguous. The CDR3 has 17 residues. V was pared by 5 bases and J by 0 bases, with 14 bases between. Germline V lookup: CDR1 MDHEN, CDR2 SYDVKM. The CDR3 DNA reads as TGTGCCAGCAGTCTACCTGACGGGAACTCCTATAATTCACCCCTCCACTTT. This gives the protein CASSLPDGNSYNSPLHF.

On this clone itself: At one of its ends the junction is not consistent with the germline gene, which may arise from a read error. The chain recombines TRBV11-3 with TRBJ2-1, with 11 bases identical to TRBD2. CDR1 and CDR2 from the germline V gene are SGHNT and YENEEA. The CDR3 spans 15 residues. Here the CDR3 reads CASRIGTSGHNDQFF. The CDR3 DNA sequence: TGTGCCAGCAGGATCGGGACTAGCGGACACAATGATCAGTTCTTC.

The rearrangement links TRBV6-8 to TRBJ1-3; tentatively, D is TRBD1 (6 bases). Germline V gene lookup returns CDR1 MNHGY and CDR2 SAAAGT. Trimming left V 10 bases short and J 7 bases short, with 17 bases between. The CDR3 has 13 amino acids. The CDR3 nucleotides read TGTGCCACCGTTATGGGACAAACGAACACCATATATTTT. Its protein product is CATVMGQTNTIYF.

This clone was found a few times. This rearrangement joins TRBV29-1 to TRBJ2-3; 8 positions match TRBD1. CDR1 SQVTM and CDR2 ANQGSEA come from the germline V gene. This CDR3 is built from 15 residues. The ends lost 4 bases at V and 2 bases at J; junction bases unmatched: 8. CDR3 bases: TGCAGCGTTGTGCCGACAGGGGCCCACACAGATACGCAGTATTTT. Translated, it gives CSVVPTGAHTDTQYF.

The J gene is TRBJ2-7, the V gene TRBV7-1; D is perhaps TRBD2 (6 bases). TRBV7-1 is noted as an ORF with a role that remains uncertain. The CDR3 totals 15 residues. V was trimmed by 5 bases and J by 0 bases, leaving 14 bases between them. CDR3 DNA: TGTGCCAGCAGCAGGTCGACCGGGAGCTCCTACGAGCAGTACTTC. Translated, it gives CASSRSTGSSYEQYF.

V gene TRBV2 combines with J gene TRBJ1-5; D perhaps matches TRBD1 (5 bases). Per the germline V gene, CDR1 is SNHLY and CDR2 is FYNNEI. The V gene lost 6 bases and the J gene lost 6 bases, with 12 bases spanning the gap. The CDR3 is made up of 13 amino acids. The CDR3 loop reads CASRAGFPQPQHF. DNA for the CDR3: TGTGCCAGCAGAGCAGGGTTCCCTCAGCCCCAGCATTTT. Using reference TRBV2 and TRBJ1-5 for the parts outside the CDR3, the full variable domain is EPEVTQTPSHQVTQMGQEVILRCVPISNHLYFYWYRQILGQKVEFLVSFYNNEISEKSEIFDDQFSVERPDGSNFTLKIRSTKLEDSAMYFCASRAGFPQPQHFGDGTRLSIL.

This clone has a handful of counts. The chain joins TRBV11-3 to TRBJ1-1; D ambiguous. Germline CDR1 is SGHNT and CDR2 is YENEEA. The length of the CDR3 is 14 residues. V dropped 3 bases and J dropped 5 bases, with 13 bases sitting between them. As DNA, the CDR3 is TGTGCCAGCAGCTTGCTTGCGGGGAATACTGAAGCTTTCTTT. Encoded protein: CASSLLAGNTEAFF.

The chain is built from TRBV6-8 and TRBJ1-4; no definite D call. This CDR3 is built from 16 residues. Looked up from germline, CDR1 is MNHGY and CDR2 is SAAAGT. V was shortened by 0 bases and J by 5 bases, with 13 bases between the two germline ends. CDR3 sequence reads: CASSYSVSGGNEKLFF. As DNA, the CDR3 is TGTGCCAGCAGTTACTCGGTGTCAGGCGGGAATGAAAAACTGTTTTTT.